This T cell receptor (beta chain) was observed in a study of blood T cell repertoires in COVID-19 (dated by TCRdb to about 2020). In terms of the full investigation: Collaborator samples came from the United States, Italy and Spain and covered acute and convalescent phases of COVID-19. The repertoires were released in a freely available public database meant as a resource for research on the immune response to SARS-CoV-2. Sample metadata almost always included a de-identified subject ID, COVID-19 status, age in years and sex. The material from the prospective study consisted of cDNA or gDNA derived from T cells, B-cell-depleted T cells, or PBMCs. Where HLA class I and class II types were available, the types were taken from metadata supplied by the sample provider, not from assay-based typing. Deeply sampled blood TCRbeta repertoires from subjects exposed to, actively infected with, or recovered from COVID-19 were included in the dataset. The samples were drawn from two sources: the first 160 participants of the ongoing ImmuneRACE study, and 950 to 1,500 subjects contributed by 6 global collaborators. Beyond this particular receptor, the publication reports: The quantity of clinical and demographic metadata differed by source and by participant and was supplied without curation.

The immunoSEQ Assay, a bias-controlled multiplex PCR, was used to amplify TCRbeta CDR3 regions from genomic DNA. As for the authors' bioinformatics: The number of nucleated cells in each sample was estimated by amplification of reference gene primers within the assay. To quantify the absolute abundance of each unique TCRbeta CDR3 rearrangement, sequence reads were collapsed and filtered. For each sample, productive Simpson clonality was calculated by taking the square root of Simpson's diversity index across productive rearrangements. The immuneACCESS repertoire file appears here via TCRdb, limited to in-frame rearrangements. These files lack a portion of the clones; in checked studies, under half of the deficit traces to unresolved V genes, and the cause of the others is not known. V, J and clone size are those of that table, while D and trimming were read from the DNA. This sample comprises 110,000 or so clones, 80% to 90% of them detected only once. The ten top clones hold approximately 3.6% of the sample.

V trim: 6 bases; J trim: 0 bases; unmatched bases: 4. Reading the germline V gene gives CDR1 LGHNA and CDR2 YSLEER. The CDR3 goes from the cysteine to the phenylalanine over 15 residues. The retained sequence is limited to the CDR3, 45 bases, with the frame set at the first base. Collaborating institutions collected whole blood in K2EDTA tubes following their own protocols. Collaborator samples were shipped for TCRbeta analysis as frozen whole blood, isolated PBMCs, or DNA extracted from either sample type. As to this clone: What this receptor recognizes is not known. Base-call qualities are not available, and no considerably larger clone is one nucleotide away.

The rearranged segments are TRBV4-3 and TRBJ2-3, and TRBD1 matches 9 of the central bases. The material sequenced was peripheral blood. The receptor was isolated from a middle-aged man with acute or convalescent COVID-19. This receptor has the CDR3 CASSPGTGSTDTQYF. The DNA is TGCGCCAGCAGTCCCGGGACAGGGAGCACAGATACGCAGTATTTT.